A single sample is the source of the 18 T cell receptor beta chains below, sequenced in a study of beta chain features in type 1 diabetes. Study results and limitations: Among patients with Type 1 diabetes, TCRB CDR3s were moderately but significantly shorter in every one of the four CD4+ subsets.

No cognate antigen is known for these TCRs. The isolated RNA, all of it, was reverse transcribed, so expressed TCRB transcripts were what got sequenced. TCRdb's copy holds only in-frame clones and misses some; the assay was immunoSEQ multiplex PCR. Altogether 300,000 to 400,000 clones are present, roughly 8.8% being singletons, with the ten largest covering roughly 1%. Sequencing used central memory CD4+ T cells from blood. The receptors were gathered from a man aged 30 to 45 with type 1 diabetes.

The chain links TRBV5-1 to TRBJ2-7, with 7 bases matching TRBD1. The CDR3 is 15 residues long. The V gene's germline CDR1 is SGHRS and CDR2 YFSETQ. V was pared by 0 bases and J by 6 bases, with 9 bases of the junction left unmatched. DNA for the CDR3: TGCGCCAGCAGCTTGGGGGACAGATATCTCGCCGAGCAGTACTTC. It specifies CASSLGDRYLAEQYF.

The CDR3 here is CASSQEGSFSYNEQFF. In DNA, the CDR3 is TGTGCCAGCAGCCAAGAGGGATCCTTCTCCTACAATGAGCAGTTCTTC. The chain employs TRBV14 and TRBJ2-1; no firm D call. With 0 bases removed from V and 0 bases from J, the gap between germline ends came to 9 bases. The CDR3 contains 16 residues. Germline V lookup: CDR1 SGHDN, CDR2 FVKESK. The full variable domain, completed using reference TRBV14 and TRBJ2-1, is EAGVTQFPSHSVIEKGQTVTLRCDPISGHDNLYWYRRVMGKEIKFLLHFVKESKQDESGMPNNRFLAERTGGTYSTLKVQPAELEDSGVYFCASSQEGSFSYNEQFFGPGTRLTVL.

This clone was counted only a few times. This chain links TRBV10-3 with TRBJ2-2; the match to TRBD1 covers 10 bases. V trimming: 11 bases; J trimming: 5 bases; junction bases outside the gene matches: 8. Germline CDR1 reads ENHRY; CDR2 reads SYGVKD. CDR3 size: 14 residues. CDR3 sequence reads: CAGRQGAETGELFF. The CDR3 DNA reads as TGTGCCGGTCGACAGGGGGCGGAAACCGGGGAGCTGTTTTTT.

The gene calls are TRBV12-5 and TRBJ1-5, with TRBD1 matching 12 bases. CDR3 length: 17 amino acids. The J segment lost 7 bases and the V segment lost 1 base, leaving 8 bases of the junction unmatched. Looked up from germline, CDR1 is LGHNT and CDR2 is FRNRAP. The CDR3 coding sequence is TGTGCTAGTGGTTTGGCCTCCGGGACAGGGGGCGACCAGCCCCAGCATTTT. Translation gives CASGLASGTGGDQPQHF.

This clone was detected a few times. This may be a read error, as it is one base from a much larger clone. Different DNA sequences within this sample yield the same CDR3. The chain carries TRBV19 and TRBJ2-6; no clear D gene. Trimming took off 3 bases at V and 1 base at J, with 7 bases between the two ends. CDR3 length: 15 amino acids. Germline assignment: CDR1 LNHDA and CDR2 SQIVND (reference sequence). The CDR3 spells CASSMKGSGANVLTF. CDR3 nucleotide sequence: TGTGCCAGTAGTATGAAGGGTTCTGGGGCCAACGTCCTGACTTTC. Variable domain in full (rest from reference TRBV19 and TRBJ2-6): DGGITQSPKYLFRKEGQNVTLSCEQNLNHDAMYWYRQDPGQGLRLIYYSQIVNDFQKGDIAEGYSVSREKKESFPLTVTSAQKNPTAFYLCASSMKGSGANVLTFGAGSRLTVL.

This sequence joins TRBV19 and TRBJ2-3; D is ambiguous. The CDR3 length is 14 residues. In germline, CDR1 is LNHDA, CDR2 SQIVND (reference sequence). The V end lost 0 bases, the J end lost 2 bases, and 6 bases lay between the germline ends. CDR3 nucleotide sequence: TGTGCCAGTAGTATAGATGCTGCCACAGATACGCAGTATTTT. Residues: CASSIDAATDTQYF.

In this sample, this clone turned up a few times. This chain connects TRBV29-1 to TRBJ2-3; D is undetermined. Trimming stripped 5 bases from V and 1 base from J, with 7 bases between. Germline CDR1 SQVTM, CDR2 ANQGSEA. CDR3 length equals 12 residues. The CDR3 reads CSVKQGTDTQYF. CDR3 in DNA: TGCAGCGTTAAGCAGGGCACAGATACGCAGTATTTT.

The sample holds a few counts of this clone. The chain couples TRBV19 to TRBJ2-1; D ambiguous. V shed 4 bases and J shed 0 bases, with 7 bases lying between them. Looked up from germline, CDR1 is LNHDA and CDR2 is SQIVND (reference sequence). The CDR3 length is 14 residues. The CDR3, as DNA: TGTGCCAGTAGTAATGGGTTCTCCTACAATGAGCAGTTCTTC. Protein: CASSNGFSYNEQFF.

J is TRBJ1-5 and V is TRBV7-9; 10 nucleotides line up with TRBD1. V shed 0 bases, J shed 3 bases, and the junction held 5 bases outside the gene matches. This CDR3 is built from 17 residues. From germline, CDR1 is SEHNR and CDR2 FQNEAQ (reference sequence). CDR3 in amino acids: CASSLAVGQGNNQPQHF. The CDR3 DNA reads as TGTGCCAGCAGCTTAGCTGTGGGACAGGGGAACAATCAGCCCCAGCATTTT.

The sample holds a few counts of this clone. This rearrangement joins TRBV2 to TRBJ2-1; 10 nucleotides agree with TRBD2. CDR1 is SNHLY, CDR2 FYNNEI, per germline. J gave up 7 bases and V 6 bases, and 9 bases lay outside the gene matches. CDR3 length equals 15 residues. The CDR3 DNA reads TGTGCCAGCAGCCTAGCGGGGGCCCACGGGAATGAGCAGTTCTTC. Translated: CASSLAGAHGNEQFF.

This clone was observed many times. This chain joins TRBV9 and TRBJ1-5; D ambiguous. The V end lost 8 bases, the J end lost 1 base, and 19 bases lay between the germline ends. The germline gives CDR1 SGDLS, CDR2 YYNGEE. The CDR3 is made up of 16 amino acids. CDR3 DNA sequence: TGTGCCAGTCTCCGAGGGCATGGGATAAGCAATCAGCCCCAGCATTTT. Its translation: CASLRGHGISNQPQHF.

The chain links TRBV4-1 to TRBJ1-4, with a possible D match to TRBD1 (6 bases). This CDR3 has 15 residues. The germline V gene has CDR1 MGHRA and CDR2 YSYEKL. V was cut by 0 bases and J by 7 bases, with 12 bases left in between. The CDR3: CASSQDRQGFEKLFF. DNA of the CDR3: TGCGCCAGCAGCCAAGATCGGCAGGGGTTTGAAAAACTGTTTTTT.

Details on this clone: A single base is all that separates this from a far larger clone, so a read error is likely. The rearrangement uses TRBV7-8 and TRBJ1-5, with 7 bases lining up with TRBD1. J gave up 6 bases and V 0 bases, and 5 bases lay outside the gene matches. The CDR3 spans 15 residues. Per the germline V gene, CDR1 is SGHVS and CDR2 is FQNEAQ. The CDR3 nucleotides read TGTGCCAGCAGCTTAGCGATGACAGGGAGTCAGCCCCAGCATTTT. Translation: CASSLAMTGSQPQHF.

This clone was recorded a few times. The chain employs TRBV6-5 and TRBJ1-2; D is perhaps TRBD1 (6 bases). This CDR3 is 14 amino acids long. The germline V and J ends were trimmed by 8 bases and 4 bases, with 17 bases remaining between them. From germline, CDR1 is MNHEY and CDR2 SVGAGI. In DNA form, the CDR3 reads TGTGCCAGCCGGGATACGGGGGCTGGCTATGGCTACACCTTC. Translating gives CASRDTGAGYGYTF.

This clone has a handful of counts. The V gene is TRBV9, the J gene TRBJ2-3; 8 bases align to TRBD1. Germline V lookup: CDR1 SGDLS, CDR2 YYNGEE. This CDR3 spans 16 amino acids. The ends lost 0 bases at V and 6 bases at J; junction bases unmatched: 9. In DNA, the CDR3 is TGTGCCAGCAGCGTAGTCCCAGGGGGCGCAACGGATACGCAGTATTTT. Amino acid sequence: CASSVVPGGATDTQYF.

This clone was seen only a few times. This sequence joins TRBV7-2 and TRBJ2-7, with a possible D match to TRBD2 (6 bases). CDR1 and CDR2 from the germline V gene are SGHTA and FQGNSA. The V end lost 1 base, the J end lost 4 bases, and 8 bases lay between the germline ends. The CDR3 runs 13 residues. CDR3 bases: TGTGCCAGCAGCTTAGGGAGCGGGTACGAGCAGTACTTC. Translation: CASSLGSGYEQYF.

This clone was recorded a few times. The junction and the germline gene differ at one end; a read error may be behind it. V gene TRBV14 combines with J gene TRBJ2-6, with 8 bases aligning to TRBD2. This CDR3 has 11 residues. Per the germline V gene, CDR1 is SGHDN and CDR2 is FVKESK. The CDR3 protein is CASSQLSGGAF. As DNA, the CDR3 is TGTGCCAGCAGCCAACTGTCCGGGGGGGCTTTC.

The chain carries TRBV2 and TRBJ1-5; a possible D gene is TRBD1 (5 bases). The V gene's germline CDR1 is SNHLY and CDR2 FYNNEI. There are 14 residues in the CDR3. V dropped 1 base and J dropped 2 bases, with 6 bases sitting between them. The CDR3 loop is CASSEGDGNQPQHF. The CDR3, as DNA: TGTGCCAGCAGTGAAGGGGACGGCAATCAGCCCCAGCATTTT.